The text below deals with one T cell receptor (beta chain). Amplification of the TCR beta CDR3 regions used RNA transcripts (as template). First-round RT-PCR relied on HTBI primers, and a second-round multiplex PCR came next. Each CDR3 protein is one row after TCRdb ran MiXCR on the multiplex PCR reads. The sample consists of around 600,000 distinct CDR3 sequences, more than 40% of them appearing once. This sample was included in a study of Graves' ophthalmopathy and Graves' hyperthyroidism. CDR1 and CDR2 (germline): LGHNA, YSLEER. The CDR3 is 13 residues long. V gave up 4 bases and J gave up 11 bases, with 17 bases separating them.

The specimen sequenced was peripheral blood. The sequence was collected from an adult man with Graves' ophthalmopathy. The V and J genes are TRBV4-3 and TRBJ1-1; a weak D match, TRBD1 (6 bases). In DNA, the CDR3 is TGCGCCAGCAGCCCCCAGATGGGGGCTGGGGCTTTCTTT. It is translated as CASSPQMGAGAFF.